Listed below are T cell receptor beta chains from one sample, sequenced in a study of vaccination effects on CD4 cells after COVID-19. Measured with immunoSEQ multiplex PCR; TCRdb has only the in-frame clones, and not every one. The sample includes fewer than 40,000 clones, approximately 61% seen only once; the top ten take 25% to 30%. Their cognate antigens are unknown. The input for sequencing was CD4+ T cells from PBMCs cultured with HCoV-229E spike peptides, taken before COVID-19 vaccination. These receptors were taken from a human donor who received a COVID-19 vaccine. CDR3s include the opening cysteine and the closing phenylalanine or tryptophan. A D gene is named only where the DNA matches it firmly. A clone size is listed for some rows: how often the clone was seen (once, few, many), or a class if it is expanded.

J: TRBJ2-1
V: TRBV5-1
D: TRBD1
size: few
DNA: TGCGCCAGCAGCTCCCGGGACAGGGTTGTAGATGAGCAGTTCTTC
CDR3: CASSSRDRVVDEQFF

J: TRBJ2-3
V: TRBV29-1
D: .
size: once
DNA: TGCAGCGTAGCAACATTCGTTTCCACAGATACGCAGTATTTT
CDR3: CSVATFVSTDTQYF

J: TRBJ2-1
V: TRBV5-1
D: .
size: .
DNA: TGCGCCAGCAGCTTGGGGGGGCCCGACAATGAGCAGTTCTTC
CDR3: CASSLGGPDNEQFF

J: TRBJ1-1
V: TRBV2
D: TRBD1
size: .
DNA: TGTGCCAGCATCCAAGGACAGGGAAAAGCTTTCTTT
CDR3: CASIQGQGKAFF

J: TRBJ1-6
V: TRBV10-3
D: .
size: .
DNA: TGTGCCATCAGTGAGTCTCCCAATTCACCCCTCCACTTT
CDR3: CAISESPNSPLHF

J: TRBJ2-7
V: TRBV2
D: .
size: .
DNA: TGTGCCAGCAGTGTTAGGGGATACGAGCAGTACTTC
CDR3: CASSVRGYEQYF

J: TRBJ2-2
V: TRBV7-2
D: .
size: .
DNA: TGTGCCAGCAGCTTAGGACGGGGGAGAGCCGGGGAGCTGTTTTTT
CDR3: CASSLGRGRAGELFF

J: TRBJ2-7
V: TRBV7-8
D: .
size: .
DNA: TGTGCCAGCAGCTTGGACACATCCTACGAGCAGTACTTC
CDR3: CASSLDTSYEQYF

J: TRBJ2-6
V: TRBV19
D: .
size: .
DNA: TGTGCCAGTAGTATAACGGACGGAAGCTCTGGGGCCAACGTCCTGACTTTC
CDR3: CASSITDGSSGANVLTF

J: TRBJ1-2
V: TRBV27
D: TRBD1
size: few
DNA: TGTGCCAGCAGTGCCGGGGACAGGACATCGTACACCTTC
CDR3: CASSAGDRTSYTF

J: TRBJ1-2
V: TRBV28
D: .
size: few
DNA: TGTGCCAGCAGTTTAAGTGCGGTATATGGCTACACCTTC
CDR3: CASSLSAVYGYTF

J: TRBJ1-2
V: TRBV19
D: TRBD1
size: .
DNA: TGTGCCAGTAGTATCTCGGGACAGAACTATGGCTACACCTTC
CDR3: CASSISGQNYGYTF

J: TRBJ2-5
V: TRBV7-2
D: .
size: .
DNA: TGTGCCAGCAGCTTAGCGCCTAAAGGGCTAGGGGTAAAGACCCAGTACTTC
CDR3: CASSLAPKGLGVKTQYF

J: TRBJ1-6
V: TRBV29-1
D: .
size: large
DNA: TGCAGCGTAACAGAGTCCTATAATTCACCCCTCCACTTT
CDR3: CSVTESYNSPLHF

J: TRBJ1-2
V: TRBV18
D: .
size: .
DNA: TGTGCCAGCTCACCACAATCTACAGGGATCGGGGGCTATGGCTACACCTTC
CDR3: CASSPQSTGIGGYGYTF